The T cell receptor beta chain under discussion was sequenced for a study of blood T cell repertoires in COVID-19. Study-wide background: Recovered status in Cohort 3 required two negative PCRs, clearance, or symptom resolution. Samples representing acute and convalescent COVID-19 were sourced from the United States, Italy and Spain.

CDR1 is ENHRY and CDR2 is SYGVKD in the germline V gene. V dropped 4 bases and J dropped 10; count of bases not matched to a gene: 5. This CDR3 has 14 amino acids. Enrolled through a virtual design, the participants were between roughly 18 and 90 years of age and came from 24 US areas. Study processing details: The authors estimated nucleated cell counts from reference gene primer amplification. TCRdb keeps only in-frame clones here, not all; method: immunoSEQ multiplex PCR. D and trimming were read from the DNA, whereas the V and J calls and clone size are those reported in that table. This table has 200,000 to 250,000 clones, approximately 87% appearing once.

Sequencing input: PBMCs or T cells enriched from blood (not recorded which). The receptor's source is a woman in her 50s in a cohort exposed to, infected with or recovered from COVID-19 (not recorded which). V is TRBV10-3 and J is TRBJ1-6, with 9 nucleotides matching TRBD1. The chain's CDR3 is CAISVSDRGSPLHF. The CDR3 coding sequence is TGTGCCATCAGTGTCTCGGACAGGGGATCACCCCTCCACTTT.